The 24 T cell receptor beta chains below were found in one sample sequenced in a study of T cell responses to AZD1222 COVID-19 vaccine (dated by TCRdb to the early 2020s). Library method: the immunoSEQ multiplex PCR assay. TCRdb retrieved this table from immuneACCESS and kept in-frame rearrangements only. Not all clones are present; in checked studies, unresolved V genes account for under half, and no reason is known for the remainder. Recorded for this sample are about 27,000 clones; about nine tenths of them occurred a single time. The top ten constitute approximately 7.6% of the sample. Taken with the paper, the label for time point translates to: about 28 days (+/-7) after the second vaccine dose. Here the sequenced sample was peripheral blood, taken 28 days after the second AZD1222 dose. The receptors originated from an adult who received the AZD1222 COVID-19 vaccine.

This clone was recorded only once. The DNA of the CDR3 is TGTGCCAGCAGCTTAGCGTTCCAAGGATCGGCTTTCTTT. Translating it yields CASSLAFQGSAFF. The chain employs TRBV7-2 and TRBJ1-1; D gene uncertain. CDR1 and CDR2 from the germline V gene are SGHTA and FQGNSA. The CDR3 covers 13 residues. Trimming stripped 0 bases from V and 11 bases from J, with 13 bases between. Full variable domain (rest looked up from reference TRBV7-2 and TRBJ1-1): GAGVSQSPSNKVTEKGKDVELRCDPISGHTALYWYRQSLGQGLEFLIYFQGNSAPDKSGLPSDRFSAERTGGSVSTLTIQRTQQEDSAVYLCASSLAFQGSAFFGQGTRLTVV.

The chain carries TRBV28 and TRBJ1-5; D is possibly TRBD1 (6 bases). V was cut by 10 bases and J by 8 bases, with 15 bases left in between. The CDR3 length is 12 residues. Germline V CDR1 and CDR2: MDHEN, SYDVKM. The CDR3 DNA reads TGTGCCACCCAGGACAGCAGTGAGCCCCAGCATTTT. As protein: CATQDSSEPQHF.

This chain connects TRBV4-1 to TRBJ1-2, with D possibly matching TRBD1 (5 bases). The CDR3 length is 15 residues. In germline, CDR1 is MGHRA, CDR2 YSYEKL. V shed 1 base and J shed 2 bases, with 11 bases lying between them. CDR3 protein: CASSQVGTPNYGYTF. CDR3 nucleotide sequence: TGCGCCAGCAGCCAAGTGGGGACTCCCAACTATGGCTACACCTTC.

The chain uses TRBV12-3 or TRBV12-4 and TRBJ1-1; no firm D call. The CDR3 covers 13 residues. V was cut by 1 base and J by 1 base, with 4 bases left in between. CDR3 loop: CASSLVGNTEAFF. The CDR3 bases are TGTGCCAGCAGTTTAGTGGGGAACACTGAAGCTTTCTTT.

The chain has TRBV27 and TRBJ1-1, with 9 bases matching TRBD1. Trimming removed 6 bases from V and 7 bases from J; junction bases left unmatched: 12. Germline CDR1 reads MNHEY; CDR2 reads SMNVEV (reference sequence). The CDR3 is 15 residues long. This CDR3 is CASSPWTGDLIEAFF. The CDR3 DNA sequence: TGTGCCAGCAGCCCTTGGACAGGGGATCTGATTGAAGCTTTCTTT.

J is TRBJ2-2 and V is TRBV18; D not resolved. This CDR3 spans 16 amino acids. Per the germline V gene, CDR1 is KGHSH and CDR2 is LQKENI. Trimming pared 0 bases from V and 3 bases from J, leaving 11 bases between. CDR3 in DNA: TGTGCCAGCTCACCACCGGAGCGCCGGGACACCGGGGAGCTGTTTTTT. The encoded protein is CASSPPERRDTGELFF.

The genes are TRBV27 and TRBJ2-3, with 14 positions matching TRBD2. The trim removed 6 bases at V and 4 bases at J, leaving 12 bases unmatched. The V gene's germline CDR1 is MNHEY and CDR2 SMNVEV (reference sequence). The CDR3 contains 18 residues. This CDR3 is CASRGLAGDREAADTQYF. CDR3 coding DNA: TGTGCCAGCAGGGGACTAGCGGGAGATCGGGAGGCCGCAGATACGCAGTATTTT.

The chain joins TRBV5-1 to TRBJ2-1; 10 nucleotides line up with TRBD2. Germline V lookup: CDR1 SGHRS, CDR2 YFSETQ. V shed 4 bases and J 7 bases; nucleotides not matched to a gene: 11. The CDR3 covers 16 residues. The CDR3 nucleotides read TGCGCCAGCAGCAGGGCCGTGGCTAGCGGGAGTAATGAGCAGTTCTTC. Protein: CASSRAVASGSNEQFF.

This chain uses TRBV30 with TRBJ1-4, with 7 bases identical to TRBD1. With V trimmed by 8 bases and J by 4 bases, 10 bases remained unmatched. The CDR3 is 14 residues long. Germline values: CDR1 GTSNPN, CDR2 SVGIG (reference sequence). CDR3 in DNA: TGTGCCGGACGGACAGGCGGTCTTAATGAAAAACTGTTTTTT. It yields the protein CAGRTGGLNEKLFF. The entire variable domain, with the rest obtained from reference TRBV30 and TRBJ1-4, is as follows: SQTIHQWPATLVQPVGSPLSLECTVEGTSNPNLYWYRQAAGRGLQLLFYSVGIGQISSEVPQNLSASRPQDRQFILSSKKLLLSDSGFYLCAGRTGGLNEKLFFGSGTQLSVL.

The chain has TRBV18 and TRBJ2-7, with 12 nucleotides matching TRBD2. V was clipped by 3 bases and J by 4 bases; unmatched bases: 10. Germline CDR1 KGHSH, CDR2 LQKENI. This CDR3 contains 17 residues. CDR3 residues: CASSPQRLAGELYEQYF. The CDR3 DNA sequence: TGTGCCAGCTCACCGCAACGACTAGCGGGAGAATTGTACGAGCAGTACTTC.

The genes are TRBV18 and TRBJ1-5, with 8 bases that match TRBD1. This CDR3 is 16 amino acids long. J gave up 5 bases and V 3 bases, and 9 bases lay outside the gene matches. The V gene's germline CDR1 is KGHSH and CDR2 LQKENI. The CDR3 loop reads CASSPSSATGDQPQHF. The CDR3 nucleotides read TGTGCCAGCTCACCCTCATCGGCGACAGGGGATCAGCCCCAGCATTTT.

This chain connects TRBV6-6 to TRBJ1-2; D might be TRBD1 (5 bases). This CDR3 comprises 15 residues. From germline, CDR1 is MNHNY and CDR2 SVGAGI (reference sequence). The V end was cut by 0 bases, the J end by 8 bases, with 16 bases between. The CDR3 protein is CASSYSPTVQLGYTF. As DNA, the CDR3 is TGTGCCAGCAGTTACTCCCCGACAGTCCAGCTGGGCTACACCTTC.

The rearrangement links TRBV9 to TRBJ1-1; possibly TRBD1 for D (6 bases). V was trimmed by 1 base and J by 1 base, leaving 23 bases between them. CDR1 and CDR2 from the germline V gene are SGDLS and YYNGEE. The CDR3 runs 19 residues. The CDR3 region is CASSVYPLPKGVTNTEAFF. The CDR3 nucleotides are TGTGCCAGCAGCGTATACCCCCTCCCCAAGGGGGTTACGAACACTGAAGCTTTCTTT.

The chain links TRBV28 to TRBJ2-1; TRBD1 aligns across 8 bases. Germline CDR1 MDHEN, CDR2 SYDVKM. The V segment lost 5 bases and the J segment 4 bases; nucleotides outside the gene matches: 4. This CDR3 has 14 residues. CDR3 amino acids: CASSRQGRYNEQFF. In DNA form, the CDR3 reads TGTGCCAGCAGTCGACAGGGGAGATACAATGAGCAGTTCTTC.

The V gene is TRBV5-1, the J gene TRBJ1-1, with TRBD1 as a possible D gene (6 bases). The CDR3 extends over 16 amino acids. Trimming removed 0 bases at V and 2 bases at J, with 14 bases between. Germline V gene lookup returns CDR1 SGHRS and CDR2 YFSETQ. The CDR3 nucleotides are TGCGCCAGCAGCTTGGATCCATCAGGGGTAAACACTGAAGCTTTCTTT. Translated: CASSLDPSGVNTEAFF.

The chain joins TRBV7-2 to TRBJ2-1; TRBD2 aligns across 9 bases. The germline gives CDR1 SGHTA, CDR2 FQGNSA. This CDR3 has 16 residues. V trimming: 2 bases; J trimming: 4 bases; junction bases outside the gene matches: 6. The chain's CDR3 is CASSLLGTSPYNEQFF. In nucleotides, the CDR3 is TGTGCCAGCAGCTTACTCGGGACTAGCCCTTACAATGAGCAGTTCTTC.

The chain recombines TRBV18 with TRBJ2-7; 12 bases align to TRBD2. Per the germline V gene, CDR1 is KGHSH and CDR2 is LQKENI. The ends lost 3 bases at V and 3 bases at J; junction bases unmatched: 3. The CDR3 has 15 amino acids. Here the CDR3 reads CASSPGLAGLYEQYF. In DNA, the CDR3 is TGTGCCAGCTCACCTGGACTAGCGGGGCTCTACGAGCAGTACTTC.

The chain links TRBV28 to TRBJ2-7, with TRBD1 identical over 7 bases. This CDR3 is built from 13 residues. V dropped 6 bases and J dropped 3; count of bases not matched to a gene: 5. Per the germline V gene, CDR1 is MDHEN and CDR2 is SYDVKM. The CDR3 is CASRKGAIYEQYF. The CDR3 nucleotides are TGTGCCAGCAGAAAGGGGGCTATCTACGAGCAGTACTTC.

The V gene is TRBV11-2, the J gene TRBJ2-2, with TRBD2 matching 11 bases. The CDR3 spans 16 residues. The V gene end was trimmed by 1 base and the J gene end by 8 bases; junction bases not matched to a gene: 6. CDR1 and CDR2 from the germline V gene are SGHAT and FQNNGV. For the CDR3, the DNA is TGTGCCAGCAGCTTAGCCCTGACTAGCGGGGCAGGGGAGCTGTTTTTT. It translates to CASSLALTSGAGELFF.

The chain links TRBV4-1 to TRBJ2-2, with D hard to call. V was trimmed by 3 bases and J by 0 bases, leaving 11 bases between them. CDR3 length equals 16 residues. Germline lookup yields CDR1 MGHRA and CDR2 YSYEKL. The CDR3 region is CASSHPTVTNTGELFF. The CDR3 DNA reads TGCGCCAGCAGCCACCCGACGGTTACGAACACCGGGGAGCTGTTTTTT.

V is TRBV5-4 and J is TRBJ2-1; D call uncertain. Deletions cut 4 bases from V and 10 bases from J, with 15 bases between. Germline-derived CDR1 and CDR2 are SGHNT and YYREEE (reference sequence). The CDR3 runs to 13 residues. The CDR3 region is CASSPRTDLEQFF. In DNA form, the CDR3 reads TGTGCCAGCAGCCCACGAACGGACCTAGAGCAGTTCTTC.

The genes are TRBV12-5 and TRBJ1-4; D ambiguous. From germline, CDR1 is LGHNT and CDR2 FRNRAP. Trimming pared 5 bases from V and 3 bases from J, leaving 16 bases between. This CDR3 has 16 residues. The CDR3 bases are TGTGCTAGTGGTGAATCTCAGGTCAAGTCTAATGAAAAACTGTTTTTT. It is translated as CASGESQVKSNEKLFF.

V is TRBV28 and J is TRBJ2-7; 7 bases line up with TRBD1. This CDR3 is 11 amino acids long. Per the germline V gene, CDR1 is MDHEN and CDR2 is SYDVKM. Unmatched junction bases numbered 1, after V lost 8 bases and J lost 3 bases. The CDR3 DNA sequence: TGTGCCAGCCGGGACAGCTACGAGCAGTACTTC. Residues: CASRDSYEQYF. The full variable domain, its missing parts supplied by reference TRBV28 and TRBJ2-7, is DVKVTQSSRYLVKRTGEKVFLECVQDMDHENMFWYRQDPGLGLRLIYFSYDVKMKEKGDIPEGYSVSREKKERFSLILESASTNQTSMYLCASRDSYEQYFGPGTRLTVT.

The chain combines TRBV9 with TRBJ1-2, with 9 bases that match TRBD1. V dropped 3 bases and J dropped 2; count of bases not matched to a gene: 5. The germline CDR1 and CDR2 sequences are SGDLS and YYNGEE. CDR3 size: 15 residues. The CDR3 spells CASSASGTGNYGYTF. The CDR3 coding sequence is TGTGCCAGCAGCGCCTCAGGGACAGGGAACTATGGCTACACCTTC.